The rows below give T cell receptor beta chains drawn from one sample of a study of T-cell reconstitution after alpha-beta-depleted transplantation in children. TCRdb reanalysed the PCR reads using MiXCR and keeps one entry per CDR3 protein. The sample carries 200,000 to 250,000 distinct CDR3 sequences, approximately 10% recorded once. The input for sequencing was PBMCs, taken before TCRalphabeta/CD19-depleted stem cell transplant. Receptors were obtained from a child under three years old with acute myeloid leukemia, due to receive a stem cell transplant. The CDR3 runs from the conserved cysteine through the conserved F or W. D genes are given only for firm matches. Not all rows give a size; the values are once, few, many and, for expanded clones, a class.

clone size	J gene	D gene	V gene	CDR3 DNA	CDR3 protein
many	TRBJ1-1	-	TRBV20-1	TGCAGTGCCCCGCGGGAGGGTCAGGACACTGAAGCTTTCTTT	CSAPREGQDTEAFF
many	TRBJ1-5	-	TRBV5-4	TGTGCCAGCAGCTTGGACCCCGGGGTGCCCCAGCATTTT	CASSLDPGVPQHF
many	TRBJ2-1	-	TRBV7-2	TGTGCCAGCAGCCTGACGCGGAATGAGCAGTTCTTC	CASSLTRNEQFF
many	TRBJ2-1	TRBD1	TRBV28	TGTGCCAGCAGGCTGACAGGGGGGGCCTACAATGAGCAGTTCTTC	CASRLTGGAYNEQFF
many	TRBJ1-1	-	TRBV12-3/TRBV12-4	TGTGCCAGCAGTTCTAGGTCGGGGTACACTGAAGCTTTCTTT	CASSSRSGYTEAFF
few	TRBJ1-2	-	TRBV30	TGTGCCTGGAGTACAGGATTCTATGGCTACACCTTC	CAWSTGFYGYTF
many	TRBJ2-2	-	TRBV2	TGTGCCAGCAGCTTGTTGACAGGGAACACCGGGGAGCTGTTTTTT	CASSLLTGNTGELFF
many	TRBJ1-6	TRBD1	TRBV5-1	TGCGCCAGCAGAATAGGGGGCGATTCACCCCTCCACTTT	CASRIGGDSPLHF
many	TRBJ2-1	-	TRBV20-1	TGCAGTGCCGGTTCCACTCAGGGAGCGGGCAATGAGCAGTTCTTC	CSAGSTQGAGNEQFF
many	TRBJ2-5	TRBD2	TRBV9	TGTGCCAGCAGCGCCGGACTAGCTGAGACCCAGTACTTC	CASSAGLAETQYF
few	TRBJ2-5	-	TRBV11-2	TGTGCCAGCAGCTTAATAGGGGGGCCCCAAGAGACCCAGTACTTC	CASSLIGGPQETQYF
many	TRBJ2-2	TRBD2	TRBV4-1	TGCGCCAGCGGAGGAACTAGCGGGATCGCGAACACCGGGGAGCTGTTTTTT	CASGGTSGIANTGELFF
-	TRBJ2-1	TRBD2	TRBV5-6	TGTGCCAGCGGCCCCGGGACTAGCGGGTCCGATGAGCAGTTCTTC	CASGPGTSGSDEQFF
many	TRBJ2-2	-	TRBV5-1	TGCGCCAGCAGCTTCGGGGGCCACACCGGGGAGCTGTTTTTT	CASSFGGHTGELFF
many	TRBJ2-7	TRBD2	TRBV28	TGTGCCAGCAGTTTCCCTATGGGGCTAGCGGGGTCCTACGAGCAGTACTTC	CASSFPMGLAGSYEQYF
many	TRBJ1-2	TRBD1	TRBV7-2	TGTGCCAGCAGCCCGGGACAGGGCCTATGGGGCTACACCTTC	CASSPGQGLWGYTF
-	TRBJ2-1	-	TRBV2	TGTGCCAGCAGAGACGTCGCCTCCTACAATGAGCAGTTCTTC	CASRDVASYNEQFF
many	TRBJ1-3	-	TRBV29-1	TGCAGCGTTGCACTCCTATATGGAAACACCATATATTTT	CSVALLYGNTIYF
many	TRBJ1-1	-	TRBV5-5	TGTGCCAGCAGCTTGGCCCTCCTCGGGGGTGGCACTGAAGCTTTCTTT	CASSLALLGGGTEAFF
many	TRBJ1-5	-	TRBV5-5	TGTGCCAGCAGCTCCGGACGGGCGAGCGACCAGCCCCAGCATTTT	CASSSGRASDQPQHF
many	TRBJ2-5	-	TRBV6-5	TGTGCCAGCAGTTACTCGTCTGCTTTTGGGACCCAGTACTTC	CASSYSSAFGTQYF
many	TRBJ1-1	TRBD1	TRBV5-1	TGCGCCAGCAGCACAGGGGACACTGAAGCTTTCTTT	CASSTGDTEAFF
-	TRBJ1-1	TRBD1	TRBV5-1	TGCGCCAGCAGCTTGGGACAGGGGGCATGGGACACTGAAGCTTTCTTT	CASSLGQGAWDTEAFF
many	TRBJ1-1	TRBD1	TRBV11-3	TGTGCCAGCAGCCTAGGACAGGGCTGGACTGAAGCTTTCTTT	CASSLGQGWTEAFF
many	TRBJ2-2	-	TRBV11-3	TGTGCCAGCAGCCGAGACACCGGGGAGCTGTTTTTT	CASSRDTGELFF
-	TRBJ2-1	-	TRBV6-2/TRBV6-3	TGTGCCAGCAGTTACAAGGACTACAATGAGCAGTTCTTC	CASSYKDYNEQFF
many	TRBJ2-3	TRBD2	TRBV4-1	TGCGCCAGCAGCCGGGGGGACTACCCCACCACAGATACGCAGTATTTT	CASSRGDYPTTDTQYF
many	TRBJ1-1	-	TRBV7-9	TGTGCCAGCAGCCTCACCACAGGGAACACTGAAGCTTTCTTT	CASSLTTGNTEAFF
many	TRBJ2-7	-	TRBV18	TGTGCCAGCTCACCGGGCCTTTCCGACGAGCAGTACTTC	CASSPGLSDEQYF
many	TRBJ2-3	TRBD1	TRBV5-1	TGCGCCAGCAGCTCCGGGACAGGGGTCACAGATACGCAGTATTTT	CASSSGTGVTDTQYF
-	TRBJ2-3	TRBD2	TRBV5-1	TGCGCCAGCAGCTTGACACTAGCGGGGGGACTCAGCACAGATATGCAGTCTTTT	CASSLTLAGGLSTDMQSF
many	TRBJ2-7	TRBD1	TRBV29-1	TGCAGCGTCAGGGGGCGAACCTCGGAGCAGTACTTC	CSVRGRTSEQYF
few	TRBJ2-1	-	TRBV19	TGTGCCAGTAGTATAGGTCCCTCGGGATTTATCGAGGGTGAGCAGTTCTTC	CASSIGPSGFIEGEQFF
many	TRBJ2-2	-	TRBV20-1	TGCAGTGCTGCTCCGACGAACACCGGGGAGCTGTTTTTT	CSAAPTNTGELFF
few	TRBJ2-5	TRBD2	TRBV19	TGTGCCAGTAGTACCTTAGCGGGAGGGGGGGAGACCCAGTACTTC	CASSTLAGGGETQYF
-	TRBJ2-7	-	TRBV7-2	TGTGCCAGCAGCTTAGGGCCCCCGGGACTTTACTACGAGCAGTGCTTC	CASSLGPPGLYYEQCF
many	TRBJ2-7	TRBD2	TRBV7-9	TGTGCCAGCAGTTCTCTAGCGGGAGGGAGGGAGCAGTACTTC	CASSSLAGGREQYF
many	TRBJ2-1	-	TRBV5-1	TGCGCCAGCAGCATGACCACAGGTGCTTACAATGAGCAGTTCTTC	CASSMTTGAYNEQFF
many	TRBJ2-5	TRBD2	TRBV5-1	TGCGCCAGCAGCTTTAACCTAGCGGGAAGAGCGGAGACCCAGTACTTC	CASSFNLAGRAETQYF
many	TRBJ1-5	TRBD1	TRBV7-9	TGTGCCAGCAGCCTGGACAGGGTCAATCAGCCCCAGCATTTT	CASSLDRVNQPQHF
many	TRBJ1-1	-	TRBV7-9	TGTGCCAGCAGGGATCCGGGCCCCAACACTGAAGCTTTCTTT	CASRDPGPNTEAFF
few	TRBJ1-1	-	TRBV19	TGTGCCAGTAGTATCCCCCCGAACACTGAAGCTTTCTTT	CASSIPPNTEAFF
many	TRBJ2-4	TRBD1	TRBV20-1	TGCAGTGCGCGACAGGGGCAAAACATTCAGTACTTC	CSARQGQNIQYF
many	TRBJ1-5	-	TRBV27	TGTGCCAGCAGTGGCGCCGGGAGCAATCAGCCCCAGCATTTT	CASSGAGSNQPQHF
-	TRBJ1-6	-	TRBV9	TGTGCCAGCAGCGTATTCCTCGGGGAACCAACGACGCCCCTCCACTTT	CASSVFLGEPTTPLHF
-	TRBJ2-5	TRBD1	TRBV7-8	TGTGCCAGCAGCGGGACAGGGAGAGAGACCCAGTACTTC	CASSGTGRETQYF
-	TRBJ2-3	TRBD2	TRBV15	TGTGCCACCAGCAATCGAGCGGGAGGTTCAGATACGCAGTATTTT	CATSNRAGGSDTQYF
many	TRBJ2-7	TRBD2	TRBV20-1	TGCAGTGCTATGGGGACTAGCGGGAGCTACGAGCAGTACTTC	CSAMGTSGSYEQYF
-	TRBJ2-5	TRBD2	TRBV28	TGTGCCAGCAACCAACGGGGGGGATCAGAGACCCAGTACTTC	CASNQRGGSETQYF
many	TRBJ1-2	-	TRBV28	TGTGCCAGCACCTTCCTAGGGTACGGCTACACCTTC	CASTFLGYGYTF
many	TRBJ2-2	-	TRBV4-1	TGCGCCAGCAGCCAAGAAAGGAGGGGACCGCTCACCGGGGAGCTGTTTTTT	CASSQERRGPLTGELFF
many	TRBJ1-5	-	TRBV6-1	TGTGCCAGCAGTGGGGGGCGGAATCAGCCCCAGCATTTT	CASSGGRNQPQHF
many	TRBJ1-3	-	TRBV20-1	TGCAGTGCGACACAGGGCTCCGGGGGAAACACCATATATTTT	CSATQGSGGNTIYF
many	TRBJ1-3	-	TRBV5-1	TGCGCCAGCAGTGACGGACGGACCTCTGGAAACACCATATATTTT	CASSDGRTSGNTIYF
many	TRBJ2-2	-	TRBV12-3/TRBV12-4	TGTGCCAGCAGTTTTCTGGCACCCGGGGAGCTGTTTTTT	CASSFLAPGELFF